The next 30 T cell receptor beta chains were all read from a single sample in a study of T cell responses to AZD1222 COVID-19 vaccine. Profiling relied on immunoSEQ multiplex PCR, and the TCRdb table lists in-frame clones only, not all of them. The profile shows over 85,000 clones, roughly 90% of them singletons. The sample consisted of peripheral blood, taken 28 days after the second AZD1222 dose. These receptors originate from an adult who received the AZD1222 COVID-19 vaccine.

Comments on this clone: The same CDR3 also results from other DNA sequences found in this sample. The rearrangement uses TRBV5-1 and TRBJ2-5; tentative D call: TRBD2 (5 bases). Germline-derived CDR1 and CDR2 are SGHRS and YFSETQ. CDR3 length equals 13 residues. Deletions cut 1 base from V and 1 base from J, with 5 bases between. The CDR3 DNA follows: TGCGCCAGCAGCTTGACTAGCCAAGAGACCCAGTACTTC. Protein sequence: CASSLTSQETQYF.

The chain recombines TRBV28 with TRBJ2-7; TRBD1 matches 9 bases. V was pared by 2 bases and J by 5 bases, with 13 bases of the junction left unmatched. The germline gives CDR1 MDHEN, CDR2 SYDVKM. This CDR3 comprises 17 residues. Here the CDR3 DNA reads TGTGCCAGCAGTTTAAACAGGGGGCGAGGAGCCCCCCACGAGCAGTACTTC. It specifies CASSLNRGRGAPHEQYF.

This clone has just a few counts. The rearrangement uses TRBV11-2 and TRBJ2-7, with D tentatively TRBD2 (6 bases). V was trimmed by 6 bases and J by 7 bases, leaving 28 bases between them. CDR1 is SGHAT, CDR2 FQNNGV, per germline. The CDR3 has 17 amino acids. CDR3 sequence: CASSLLLISRRESEQYF. The CDR3, as DNA: TGTGCCAGCAGTCTACTTCTCATATCTCGCCGGGAGAGTGAGCAGTACTTC.

The CDR3 nucleotides are TGTGCCAGCAGCTTAGAGGCTTCGGATGAGCAGTTCTTC. Translating it yields CASSLEASDEQFF. This chain connects TRBV13 to TRBJ2-1; D unresolved. The CDR3 totals 13 residues. Per germline, CDR1 PRHDT and CDR2 FYEKMQ (reference sequence). V lost 1 base, J lost 8 bases, and 9 bases lay in between.

The chain employs TRBV30 and TRBJ1-6; possibly TRBD1 for D (6 bases). The CDR3 sequence is 14 residues long. Germline loops: CDR1 GTSNPN, CDR2 SVGIG (reference sequence). V dropped 5 bases and J dropped 6 bases, with 14 bases sitting between them. The CDR3 bases are TGTGCCTGGGACACGGGGGGCGGTAATTCACCCCTCCACTTT. This encodes CAWDTGGGNSPLHF.

V usage is TRBV29-1 and J usage is TRBJ1-5; D is perhaps TRBD1 (6 bases). The CDR3 is 14 amino acids. Between the trimmed V and J ends, which lost 5 bases and 1 base, there was a span of 12 bases. Germline CDR1 and CDR2: SQVTM and ANQGSEA. The CDR3 coding sequence is TGCAGCGTTTTGACAGGCCTCAGCAATCAGCCCCAGCATTTT. The encoded protein is CSVLTGLSNQPQHF.

The CDR3 region is CASSVYSPDTQYF. The CDR3 bases are TGCGCCAGCAGCGTATATAGCCCAGATACGCAGTATTTT. The chain uses TRBV5-1 and TRBJ2-3; D is unresolved. The CDR3 has 13 amino acids. Trimming pared 4 bases from V and 4 bases from J, leaving 10 bases between. Germline V gives CDR1 SGHRS, CDR2 YFSETQ.

This chain uses TRBV6-5 with TRBJ1-2; D might be TRBD1 (5 bases). V shed 7 bases and J shed 4 bases, with 13 bases lying between them. CDR1 is MNHEY and CDR2 is SVGAGI in the germline V gene. The CDR3 runs 13 residues. For the CDR3, the DNA is TGTGCCAGCACCCCATCGGGGGTCTATGGCTACACCTTC. Encoded protein: CASTPSGVYGYTF.

The gene calls are TRBV2 and TRBJ2-1; 12 bases are a match to TRBD2. Germline CDR1 and CDR2: SNHLY and FYNNEI. V was clipped by 10 bases and J by 0 bases; unmatched bases: 25. The CDR3 covers 22 residues. In nucleotides, the CDR3 is TGTGCCACCCTGGGCCTATTCCAACTAGCGGGAGGCACTTTTAGCTCCTACAATGAGCAGTTCTTC. It is translated as CATLGLFQLAGGTFSSYNEQFF.

V gene TRBV30 combines with J gene TRBJ2-7; 10 nucleotides agree with TRBD2. The CDR3 runs 15 residues. From germline, CDR1 is GTSNPN and CDR2 SVGIG (reference sequence). Unmatched junction bases numbered 11, after V lost 4 bases and J lost 5 bases. The CDR3 region is CAWTYSGRRIHEQYF. CDR3 nucleotide sequence: TGTGCCTGGACCTATAGCGGGAGGAGGATCCACGAGCAGTACTTC. Full variable domain (rest looked up from reference TRBV30 and TRBJ2-7): SQTIHQWPATLVQPVGSPLSLECTVEGTSNPNLYWYRQAAGRGLQLLFYSVGIGQISSEVPQNLSASRPQDRQFILSSKKLLLSDSGFYLCAWTYSGRRIHEQYFGPGTRLTVT.

This chain uses TRBV5-4 with TRBJ1-1, with D hard to call. This CDR3 has 14 amino acids. Germline assignment: CDR1 SGHNT and CDR2 YYREEE (reference sequence). V was clipped by 4 bases and J by 4 bases, with 14 bases between them. The CDR3 sequence: CASSLEVGSTEAFF. The CDR3 nucleotides are TGTGCCAGCAGCCTCGAGGTGGGCTCCACTGAAGCTTTCTTT. The variable domain in full, with the rest retrieved from reference TRBV5-4 and TRBJ1-1, is ETGVTQSPTHLIKTRGQQVTLRCSSQSGHNTVSWYQQALGQGPQFIFQYYREEENGRGNFPPRFSGLQFPNYSSELNVNALELDDSALYLCASSLEVGSTEAFFGQGTRLTVV.

The chain recombines TRBV30 with TRBJ2-5; no firm D call. Trimming removed 0 bases from V and 6 bases from J, with 8 bases in between. This CDR3 contains 12 residues. Germline V lookup: CDR1 GTSNPN, CDR2 SVGIG (reference sequence). CDR3 protein: CAWSVISKTQYF. Here the CDR3 DNA reads TGTGCCTGGAGTGTAATCTCGAAGACCCAGTACTTC.

In this sample, this clone turned up once. The chain employs TRBV29-1 and TRBJ1-2; D gene uncertain. Trimming removed 1 base at V and 4 bases at J, with 4 bases between. In germline, CDR1 is SQVTM, CDR2 ANQGSEA. The CDR3 extends over 11 amino acids. The CDR3 sequence: CSVEVGYGYTF. The CDR3 DNA reads TGCAGCGTTGAAGTCGGCTATGGCTACACCTTC.

A remark on this clone: The sample holds other DNA sequences that translate to the same CDR3. The chain uses TRBV11-2 and TRBJ1-5, with 7 bases lining up with TRBD1. Germline V gene sequence: CDR1 SGHAT, CDR2 FQNNGV. The CDR3 runs 14 residues. The J segment lost 3 bases and the V segment lost 5 bases, leaving 4 bases of the junction unmatched. CDR3 loop: CASSQGTVNQPQHF. CDR3 nucleotide sequence: TGTGCCAGCAGCCAAGGGACAGTCAATCAGCCCCAGCATTTT.

The genes are TRBV6-1 and TRBJ1-4; tentatively, D is TRBD1 (5 bases). The germline V and J ends were trimmed by 3 bases and 8 bases, with 10 bases remaining between them. Germline-derived CDR1 and CDR2 are MNHNS and SASEGT. The CDR3 loop spans 13 amino acids. CDR3 in DNA: TGTGCCAGCAGTGAGGGGACCCCCGAAAAACTGTTTTTT. Its protein is CASSEGTPEKLFF.

The V gene is TRBV19, the J gene TRBJ2-2, with TRBD1 as a possible D gene (5 bases). Germline assignment: CDR1 LNHDA and CDR2 SQIVND (reference sequence). Trimming pared 6 bases from V and 4 bases from J, leaving 18 bases between. The CDR3 covers 16 residues. The CDR3 sequence is CASSPTQDRPTGELFF. CDR3 nucleotides: TGTGCCAGTAGCCCTACCCAAGACAGACCCACCGGGGAGCTGTTTTTT.

The genes are TRBV5-3 and TRBJ1-2; possible D gene TRBD1, 5 bases. TRBV5-3 is reported as an ORF; its role is uncertain. The CDR3 covers 19 residues. Trimming took off 3 bases at V and 2 bases at J, with 26 bases between the two ends. CDR3 residues: CARSCPAAGMSRFNYGYTF. The CDR3 region has the DNA TGTGCCAGAAGCTGCCCCGCGGCAGGGATGAGTAGGTTCAACTATGGCTACACCTTC.

The table lists this clone with a few counts. This rearrangement joins TRBV4-2 to TRBJ1-1; 7 bases line up with TRBD1. Germline lookup yields CDR1 LGHNA and CDR2 YNFKEQ. This CDR3 has 15 amino acids. V was pared by 0 bases and J by 7 bases, with 8 bases of the junction left unmatched. CDR3 nucleotides: TGTGCCAGCAGCCAAGATTCGGGGCAGGGGGGTGAAGCTTTCTTT. It codes for CASSQDSGQGGEAFF.

The chain uses TRBV5-1 and TRBJ1-1, with 9 positions matching TRBD1. Trimming at V came to 4 bases and at J to 2 bases, leaving 9 bases not matched to a gene. Germline CDR1 reads SGHRS; CDR2 reads YFSETQ. The CDR3 extends over 16 amino acids. CDR3 nucleotides: TGCGCCAGCAGCATAAGGCCGGGACAGGGAAACACTGAAGCTTTCTTT. It specifies CASSIRPGQGNTEAFF.

The rearrangement joins TRBV11-2 to TRBJ2-1, with TRBD2 as a possible D gene (5 bases). This CDR3 has 12 residues. V was cut by 3 bases and J by 9 bases, with 9 bases left in between. CDR1 SGHAT and CDR2 FQNNGV come from the germline V gene. The CDR3 here is CASSFPRGEQFF. In DNA form, the CDR3 reads TGTGCCAGCAGCTTCCCACGGGGTGAGCAGTTCTTC.

The chain joins TRBV30 to TRBJ2-7; D call uncertain. This CDR3 has 12 residues. CDR1 and CDR2 (germline): GTSNPN, SVGIG (reference sequence). The V end was cut by 2 bases, the J end by 4 bases, with 9 bases between. The CDR3 region has the DNA TGTGCCTGGAGTAAAGGGTTGTACGAGCAGTACTTC. Translation gives CAWSKGLYEQYF.

The rearrangement uses TRBV10-2 and TRBJ2-1; 7 bases fit TRBD1. J was trimmed by 3 bases and V by 4 bases; bases with no gene match: 3. CDR3 size: 14 residues. From germline, CDR1 is WSHSY and CDR2 SAAADI. The DNA of the CDR3 is TGCGCCAGCAGTGGAACAGGGGACTACAATGAGCAGTTCTTC. Translated: CASSGTGDYNEQFF.

The rearrangement joins TRBV7-2 to TRBJ2-1, with 14 bases identical to TRBD2. The ends lost 1 base at V and 6 bases at J; junction bases unmatched: 2. Germline CDR1 reads SGHTA; CDR2 reads FQGNSA. The CDR3 is made up of 16 amino acids. The CDR3 sequence is CASSLGLAGGPNEQFF. The CDR3 DNA reads as TGTGCCAGCAGCTTAGGACTAGCGGGAGGGCCCAATGAGCAGTTCTTC.

The chain couples TRBV19 to TRBJ1-5; D remains unclear. CDR3 length: 16 residues. The V gene's germline CDR1 is LNHDA and CDR2 SQIVND (reference sequence). V gave up 4 bases and J gave up 3 bases, with 16 bases separating them. The CDR3 DNA follows: TGTGCCAGTAGTACTCCCCGGCGGGGATACAATCAGCCCCAGCATTTT. The encoded protein is CASSTPRRGYNQPQHF.

The rearrangement joins TRBV12-3 or TRBV12-4 to TRBJ1-4; possibly TRBD1 for D (5 bases). This CDR3 contains 13 residues. Trimming took 7 bases from V and 8 from J, leaving 14 bases between them. The CDR3, as DNA: TGTGCCAGCACCCTGGGACGAAGAGAAAAACTGTTTTTT. It codes for CASTLGRREKLFF.

This clone was recorded once. V usage is TRBV7-9 and J usage is TRBJ1-3, with D uncertain. Per the germline V gene, CDR1 is SEHNR and CDR2 is FQNEAQ (reference sequence). V lost 2 bases and J 2 bases, leaving 7 bases between the germline ends. The CDR3 extends over 14 amino acids. The CDR3 sequence is CASSLSQAGNTIYF. In DNA, the CDR3 is TGTGCCAGCAGCTTATCCCAAGCTGGAAACACCATATATTTT.

The chain joins TRBV5-1 to TRBJ1-1; D is unclear. Germline V lookup: CDR1 SGHRS, CDR2 YFSETQ. V lost 0 bases, J lost 11 bases, and 11 bases lay in between. The CDR3 totals 12 residues. The CDR3 DNA is TGCGCCAGCAGCTTGGAAGACGGGGTCGCTTTCTTT. Translated: CASSLEDGVAFF.

This clone has only one observation. The chain couples TRBV27 to TRBJ1-2; 7 bases line up with TRBD1. This CDR3 has 13 amino acids. Germline CDR1 is MNHEY and CDR2 is SMNVEV (reference sequence). The V and J ends lost 2 bases and 10 bases, in that order; junction bases with no gene match: 7. The CDR3 DNA sequence: TGTGCCAGCAGTTTAGGACAGGCAAATCTCTACACCTTC. This encodes CASSLGQANLYTF.

This clone is categorized as medium-sized. The V gene is TRBV2, the J gene TRBJ1-2, with a possible D match to TRBD1 (5 bases). The germline V gene has CDR1 SNHLY and CDR2 FYNNEI. This CDR3 has 12 amino acids. V was pared by 7 bases and J by 3 bases, with 9 bases between. CDR3 nucleotide sequence: TGTGCCAGCAATCGGGACTACTATGGCTACACCTTC. This codes for CASNRDYYGYTF.

The chain links TRBV7-2 to TRBJ1-4; D ambiguous. Per germline, CDR1 SGHTA and CDR2 FQGNSA. V was shortened by 4 bases and J by 4 bases, with 16 bases between the two germline ends. The length of the CDR3 is 16 residues. In nucleotides, the CDR3 is TGTGCCAGCAGCTCCGCGCTCGTGGGAATTAATGAAAAACTGTTTTTT. Protein: CASSSALVGINEKLFF.